This T cell receptor beta chain was captured by sequencing in a study of blood T cell repertoires in COVID-19. Whole-study context: Both acute and convalescent COVID-19 samples were obtained from the United States, Italy and Spain. The analysed material was cDNA or gDNA that came from T cells, B-cell-depleted T cells, or PBMCs.

How the authors handled the data: Nucleated cell number was recorded as an estimate derived from reference gene primer amplification. The protocol was immunoSEQ multiplex PCR, while the TCRdb copy is restricted to in-frame clones and leaves out a portion. The V and J calls and clone size were taken over from that table, and D and trimming were inferred from the DNA. In the table there are about 68,000 clones, roughly nine tenths of which are singletons. In its sample, this clone was seen once. Germline V gene lookup returns CDR1 MGHRA and CDR2 YSYEKL. The CDR3 sequence is 16 residues long. V gave up 4 bases and J gave up 1 base; unmatched junction bases: 8. A Seattle source enrolled patients during active infection and followed them longitudinally.

The sample comprised peripheral blood. This chain uses TRBV4-1 with TRBJ2-7; 9 positions agree with TRBD2. This TCR derives from a man aged 40-55 years with COVID-19, enrolled during active disease. CDR3 bases: TGCGCCAGCAGCCGACCGACTAGCGGCCCTTCCTACGAGCAGTACTTC. Translation: CASSRPTSGPSYEQYF.